The next 11 T cell receptor beta chains were all read from a single sample in a study of Tregs in tolerant kidney transplant recipients (dated by TCRdb to between 2017 and 2020). Read against the paper, the sample's time point label means: blood sample drawn before combined kidney and bone marrow transplant. Library creation used the immunoSEQ multiplex PCR assay. TCRdb provides this immuneACCESS table in a form limited to in-frame rearrangements. Some clones are lacking; in checked studies, under half of them reflect an unresolved V gene, and why the rest are absent is not known. In this sample the table shows about 64,000 clones, around 98% of which occur a single time. 0.3% to 0.4% of the sample lies in the top ten. Sequenced here: Tregs from blood, sampled before the transplant. The receptors come from a human donor who received a combined kidney and bone marrow transplant.

J is TRBJ2-3 and V is TRBV7-2; tentatively, D is TRBD2 (5 bases). This CDR3 region has 13 residues. Looked up from germline, CDR1 is SGHTA and CDR2 is FQGNSA. Trimming took off 5 bases at V and 5 bases at J, with 11 bases between the two ends. Here the CDR3 DNA reads TGTGCCAGCAGCCCAGGACTCTTAGATACGCAGTATTTT. Amino acids: CASSPGLLDTQYF.

V usage is TRBV27 and J usage is TRBJ2-1; D is possibly TRBD2 (6 bases). V was cut by 5 bases and J by 4 bases, with 12 bases left in between. This CDR3 contains 14 residues. Per the germline V gene, CDR1 is MNHEY and CDR2 is SMNVEV (reference sequence). The CDR3 nucleotides are TGTGCCAGCAGTCCCCAGGGACTTTACAATGAGCAGTTCTTC. Residues: CASSPQGLYNEQFF.

This chain links TRBV28 with TRBJ2-1; D is possibly TRBD2 (6 bases). The V end was cut by 3 bases, the J end by 2 bases, with 11 bases between. From germline, CDR1 is MDHEN and CDR2 SYDVKM. The CDR3 runs 15 residues. The CDR3 bases are TGTGCCAGCAGTTTTATGGGGGGAACCTACAATGAGCAGTTCTTC. This codes for CASSFMGGTYNEQFF.

The chain employs TRBV30 and TRBJ2-7; possible D gene TRBD2, 6 bases. Germline loops: CDR1 GTSNPN, CDR2 SVGIG (reference sequence). V was cut by 2 bases and J by 3 bases, with 11 bases left in between. The CDR3 totals 13 residues. This CDR3 is CAWSRDFLYEQYF. The CDR3, as DNA: TGTGCCTGGAGTAGGGACTTTCTCTACGAGCAGTACTTC.

J is TRBJ2-2 and V is TRBV2; 8 bases match TRBD1. J was trimmed by 2 bases and V by 5 bases; bases with no gene match: 4. In germline, CDR1 is SNHLY, CDR2 FYNNEI. This CDR3 has 15 residues. In DNA form, the CDR3 reads TGTGCCAGCAGTCGGACAGGGATCAACACCGGGGAGCTGTTTTTT. Residues: CASSRTGINTGELFF.

V usage is TRBV5-6 and J usage is TRBJ1-1; D remains ambiguous. Germline-derived CDR1 and CDR2 are SGHDT and YYEEEE. The V end lost 6 bases, the J end lost 5 bases, and 14 bases lay between the germline ends. The CDR3 consists of 13 residues. DNA for the CDR3: TGTGCCAGCATTAGTAGAAGCGGGACTGAAGCTTTCTTT. Its translation is CASISRSGTEAFF.

The gene calls are TRBV7-9 and TRBJ1-1; D unclear. Per germline, CDR1 SEHNR and CDR2 FQNEAQ (reference sequence). V lost 5 bases and J 6 bases, leaving 16 bases between the germline ends. The CDR3 sequence is 14 residues long. CDR3 bases: TGTGCCAGCAGCATACACGGACTCGGAGCTGAAGCTTTCTTT. This translates into CASSIHGLGAEAFF.

Comments on this clone: At one boundary the junction diverges from the germline segment, which might be a read error. The chain links TRBV7-2 to TRBJ2-7; D is perhaps TRBD1 (6 bases). This CDR3 contains 13 residues. Germline values: CDR1 SGHTA, CDR2 FQGNSA. The CDR3 loop is CASSRIGQPLYSF. The DNA of the CDR3 is TGTGCCAGCAGCCGCATTGGACAGCCACTCTATAGCTTC.

This clone appeared once. V is TRBV18 and J is TRBJ2-7; D is possibly TRBD2 (7 bases). Trimming removed 5 bases from V and 5 bases from J, with 10 bases in between. Germline CDR1 and CDR2: KGHSH and LQKENI. The CDR3 consists of 12 residues. The CDR3 DNA reads TGTGCCAGCTCAAGGGAGGGGGACGAGCAGTACTTC. Amino acid sequence: CASSREGDEQYF.

The V call is TRBV4-3, the J call TRBJ2-7; a possible D gene is TRBD2 (6 bases). Trimming took 0 bases from V and 0 from J, leaving 18 bases between them. The length of the CDR3 is 18 residues. Germline CDR1 is LGHNA and CDR2 is YSLEER. Here the CDR3 DNA reads TGCGCCAGCAGCCAAGATCCCTTGCGCGGAGGGATCTCCTACGAGCAGTACTTC. Translated: CASSQDPLRGGISYEQYF.

The rearrangement uses TRBV9 and TRBJ2-7; 12 bases are a match to TRBD2. The CDR3 spans 15 residues. Germline lookup yields CDR1 SGDLS and CDR2 YYNGEE. The ends lost 2 bases at V and 3 bases at J; junction bases unmatched: 3. The CDR3 coding sequence is TGTGCCAGCAGCGTCGGACTAGCGGGGATCTACGAGCAGTACTTC. As protein: CASSVGLAGIYEQYF. The entire variable domain, with the rest obtained from reference TRBV9 and TRBJ2-7, is as follows: DSGVTQTPKHLITATGQRVTLRCSPRSGDLSVYWYQQSLDQGLQFLIQYYNGEERAKGNILERFSAQQFPDLHSELNLSSLELGDSALYFCASSVGLAGIYEQYFGPGTRLTVT.